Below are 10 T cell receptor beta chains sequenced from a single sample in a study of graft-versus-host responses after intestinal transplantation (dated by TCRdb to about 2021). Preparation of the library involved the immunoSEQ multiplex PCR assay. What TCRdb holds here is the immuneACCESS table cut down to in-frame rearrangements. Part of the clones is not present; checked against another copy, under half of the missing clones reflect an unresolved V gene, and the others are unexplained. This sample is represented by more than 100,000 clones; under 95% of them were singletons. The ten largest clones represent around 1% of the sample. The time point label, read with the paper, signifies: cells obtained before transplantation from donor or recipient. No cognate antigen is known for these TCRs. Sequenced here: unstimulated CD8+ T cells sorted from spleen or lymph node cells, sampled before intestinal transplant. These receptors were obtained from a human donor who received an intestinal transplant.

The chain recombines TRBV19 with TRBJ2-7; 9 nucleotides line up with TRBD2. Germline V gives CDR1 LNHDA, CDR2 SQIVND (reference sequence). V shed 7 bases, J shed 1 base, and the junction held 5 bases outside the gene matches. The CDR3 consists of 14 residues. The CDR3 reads CASTSGGLSYEQYF. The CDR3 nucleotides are TGTGCCAGTACCAGCGGGGGGCTTTCCTACGAGCAGTACTTC.

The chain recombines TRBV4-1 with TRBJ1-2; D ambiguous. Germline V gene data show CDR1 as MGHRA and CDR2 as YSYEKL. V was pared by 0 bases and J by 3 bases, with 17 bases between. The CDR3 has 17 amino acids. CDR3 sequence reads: CASSQEGGMGDDYGYTF. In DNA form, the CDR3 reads TGCGCCAGCAGCCAAGAGGGCGGCATGGGCGACGACTATGGCTACACCTTC.

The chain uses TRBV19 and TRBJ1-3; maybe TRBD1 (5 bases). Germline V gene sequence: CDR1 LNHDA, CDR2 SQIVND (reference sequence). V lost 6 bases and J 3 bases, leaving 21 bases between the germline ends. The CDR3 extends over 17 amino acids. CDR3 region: CASRKGIGVGVGNTIYF. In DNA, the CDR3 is TGTGCCAGTAGAAAGGGGATAGGTGTGGGAGTTGGAAACACCATATATTTT.

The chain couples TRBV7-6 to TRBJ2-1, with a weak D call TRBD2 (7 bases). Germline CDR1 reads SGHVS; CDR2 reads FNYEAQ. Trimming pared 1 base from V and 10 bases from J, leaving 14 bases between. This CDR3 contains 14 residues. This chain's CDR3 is CASSLGGGAKEQFF. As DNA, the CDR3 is TGTGCCAGCAGCTTAGGAGGGGGGGCAAAAGAGCAGTTCTTC.

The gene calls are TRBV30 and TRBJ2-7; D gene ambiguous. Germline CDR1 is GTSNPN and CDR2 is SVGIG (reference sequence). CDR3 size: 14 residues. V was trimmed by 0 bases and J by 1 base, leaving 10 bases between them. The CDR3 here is CAWSVMDGSYEQYF. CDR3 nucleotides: TGTGCCTGGAGTGTTATGGACGGTTCCTACGAGCAGTACTTC.

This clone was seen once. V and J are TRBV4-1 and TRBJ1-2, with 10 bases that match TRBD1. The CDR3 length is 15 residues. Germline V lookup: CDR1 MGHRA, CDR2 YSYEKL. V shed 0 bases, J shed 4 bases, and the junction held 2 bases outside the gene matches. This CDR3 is CASSQDGDRGYGYTF. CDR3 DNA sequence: TGCGCCAGCAGCCAAGATGGGGACAGGGGCTATGGCTACACCTTC.

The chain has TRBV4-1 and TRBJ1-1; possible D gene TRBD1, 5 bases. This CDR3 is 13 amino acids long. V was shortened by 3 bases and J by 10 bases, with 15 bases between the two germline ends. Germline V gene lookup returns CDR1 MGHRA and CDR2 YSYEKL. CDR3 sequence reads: CASSHNPGEGAFF. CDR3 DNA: TGCGCCAGCAGCCACAATCCGGGGGAGGGAGCTTTCTTT.

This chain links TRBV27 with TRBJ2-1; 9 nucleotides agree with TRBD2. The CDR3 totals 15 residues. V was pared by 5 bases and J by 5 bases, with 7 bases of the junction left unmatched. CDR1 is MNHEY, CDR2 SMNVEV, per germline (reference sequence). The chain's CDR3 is CASSPSGASNNEQFF. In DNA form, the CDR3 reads TGTGCCAGCAGTCCTAGCGGGGCATCGAACAATGAGCAGTTCTTC.

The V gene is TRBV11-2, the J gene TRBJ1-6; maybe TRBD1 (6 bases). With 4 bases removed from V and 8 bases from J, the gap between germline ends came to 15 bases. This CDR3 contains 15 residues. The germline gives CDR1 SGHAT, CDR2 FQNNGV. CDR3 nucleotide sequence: TGTGCCAGCAGCTCTAACCACAGGGTTGATTCACCCCTCCACTTT. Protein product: CASSSNHRVDSPLHF.

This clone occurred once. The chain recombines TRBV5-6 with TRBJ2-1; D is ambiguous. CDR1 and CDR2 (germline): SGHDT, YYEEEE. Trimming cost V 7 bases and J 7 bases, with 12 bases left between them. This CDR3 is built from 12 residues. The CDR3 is CASSRDLNEQFF. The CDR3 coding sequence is TGTGCCAGCTCCCGAGACCTAAATGAGCAGTTCTTC.